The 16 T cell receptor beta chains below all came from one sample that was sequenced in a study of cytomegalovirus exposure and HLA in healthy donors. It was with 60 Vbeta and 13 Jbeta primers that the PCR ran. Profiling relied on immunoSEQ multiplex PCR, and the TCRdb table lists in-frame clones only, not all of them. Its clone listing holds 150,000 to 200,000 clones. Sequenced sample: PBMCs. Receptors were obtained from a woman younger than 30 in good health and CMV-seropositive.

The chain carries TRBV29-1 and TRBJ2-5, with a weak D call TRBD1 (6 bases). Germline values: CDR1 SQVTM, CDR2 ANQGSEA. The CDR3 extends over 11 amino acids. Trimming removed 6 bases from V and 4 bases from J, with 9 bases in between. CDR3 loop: CSVVGGETQYF. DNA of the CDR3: TGCAGCGTCGTAGGGGGAGAGACCCAGTACTTC. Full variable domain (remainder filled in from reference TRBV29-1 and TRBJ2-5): SAVISQKPSRDICQRGTSLTIQCQVDSQVTMMFWYRQQPGQSLTLIATANQGSEATYESGFVIDKFPISRPNLTFSTLTVSNMSPEDSSIYLCSVVGGETQYFGPGTRLLVL.

CDR3: CASSLNVQVTEAFF. DNA for the CDR3: TGTGCCAGCAGCCTCAATGTCCAGGTCACTGAAGCTTTCTTT. The chain employs TRBV16 and TRBJ1-1, with D uncertain. V gave up 4 bases and J gave up 4 bases, with 13 bases separating them. Germline values: CDR1 KGHSY, CDR2 FQNENV. The CDR3 spans 14 residues.

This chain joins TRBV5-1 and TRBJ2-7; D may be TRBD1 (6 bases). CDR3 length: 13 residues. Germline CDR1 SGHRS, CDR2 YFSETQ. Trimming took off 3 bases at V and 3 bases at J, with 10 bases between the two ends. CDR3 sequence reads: CASSSTDSYEQYF. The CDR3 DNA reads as TGCGCCAGCAGCTCTACGGACAGCTACGAGCAGTACTTC.

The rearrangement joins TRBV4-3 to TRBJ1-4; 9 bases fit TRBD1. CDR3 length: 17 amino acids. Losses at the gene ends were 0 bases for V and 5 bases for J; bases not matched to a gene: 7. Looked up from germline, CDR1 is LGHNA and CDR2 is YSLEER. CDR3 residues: CASSQDMGGTGNEKLFF. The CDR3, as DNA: TGCGCCAGCAGCCAAGATATGGGGGGGACAGGGAATGAAAAACTGTTTTTT.

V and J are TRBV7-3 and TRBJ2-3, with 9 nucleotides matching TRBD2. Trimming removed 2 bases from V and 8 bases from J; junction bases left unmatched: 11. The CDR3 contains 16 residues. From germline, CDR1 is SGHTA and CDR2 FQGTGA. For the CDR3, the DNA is TGTGCCAGCAGCTTAGTGGCGGGGGGGCCAATCGGTACGCAGTATTTT. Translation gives CASSLVAGGPIGTQYF.

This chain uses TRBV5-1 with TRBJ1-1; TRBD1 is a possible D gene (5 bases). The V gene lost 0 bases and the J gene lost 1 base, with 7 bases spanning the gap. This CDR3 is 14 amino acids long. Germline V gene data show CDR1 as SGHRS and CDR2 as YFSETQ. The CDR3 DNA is TGCGCCAGCAGCTTGGGGACAACGAACACTGAAGCTTTCTTT. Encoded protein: CASSLGTTNTEAFF.

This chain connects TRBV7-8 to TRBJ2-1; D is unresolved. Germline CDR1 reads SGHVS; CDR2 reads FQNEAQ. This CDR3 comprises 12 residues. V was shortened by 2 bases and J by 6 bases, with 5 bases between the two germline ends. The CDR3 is CASSLLSNEQFF. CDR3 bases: TGTGCCAGCAGCTTACTGTCCAATGAGCAGTTCTTC.

Here the CDR3 reads CAGRVTIEAFF. DNA of the CDR3: TGTGCCGGGAGGGTTACCATTGAAGCTTTCTTT. This chain links TRBV27 with TRBJ1-1; D not resolved. Germline CDR1 is MNHEY and CDR2 is SMNVEV (reference sequence). The CDR3 is 11 residues long. Trimming took off 11 bases at V and 7 bases at J, with 14 bases between the two ends.

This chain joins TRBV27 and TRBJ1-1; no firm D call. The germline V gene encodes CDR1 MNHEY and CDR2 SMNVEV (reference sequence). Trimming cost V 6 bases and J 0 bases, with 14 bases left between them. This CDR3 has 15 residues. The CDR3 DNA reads TGTGCCAGCAGGCCCGGTACAGTAATGAACACTGAAGCTTTCTTT. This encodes CASRPGTVMNTEAFF.

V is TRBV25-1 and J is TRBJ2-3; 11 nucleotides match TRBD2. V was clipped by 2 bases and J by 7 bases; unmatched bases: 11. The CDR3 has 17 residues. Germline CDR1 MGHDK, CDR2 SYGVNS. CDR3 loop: CASSERSPSGGRYTQYF. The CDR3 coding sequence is TGTGCCAGCAGTGAACGATCCCCTAGCGGGGGGAGGTATACGCAGTATTTT. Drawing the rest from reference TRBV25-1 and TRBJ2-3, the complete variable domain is EADIYQTPRYLVIGTGKKITLECSQTMGHDKMYWYQQDPGMELHLIHYSYGVNSTEKGDLSSESTVSRIRTEHFPLTLESARPSHTSQYLCASSERSPSGGRYTQYFGPGTRLTVL.

In DNA form, the CDR3 reads TGTGCCATCAGTGAGTCCTCGGGGGTGCAACAAGAGACCCAGTACTTC. Translated: CAISESSGVQQETQYF. This chain links TRBV10-3 with TRBJ2-5; TRBD2 might be the D (6 bases). V shed 0 bases and J shed 2 bases, with 13 bases lying between them. This CDR3 is built from 16 residues. CDR1 is ENHRY and CDR2 is SYGVKD in the germline V gene.

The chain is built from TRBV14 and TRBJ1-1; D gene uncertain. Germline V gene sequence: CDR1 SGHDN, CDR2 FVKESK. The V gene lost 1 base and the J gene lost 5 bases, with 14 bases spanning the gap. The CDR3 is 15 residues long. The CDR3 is CASSQAWSARTEAFF. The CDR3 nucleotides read TGTGCCAGCAGCCAAGCGTGGTCGGCGAGGACTGAAGCTTTCTTT.

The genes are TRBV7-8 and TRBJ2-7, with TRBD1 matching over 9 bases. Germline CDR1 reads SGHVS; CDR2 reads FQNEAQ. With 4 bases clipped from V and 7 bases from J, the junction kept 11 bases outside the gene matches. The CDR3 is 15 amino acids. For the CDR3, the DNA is TGTGCCAGCAGCTACCGGGAGGACAGGGGTTGGGAGCAGTACTTC. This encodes CASSYREDRGWEQYF.

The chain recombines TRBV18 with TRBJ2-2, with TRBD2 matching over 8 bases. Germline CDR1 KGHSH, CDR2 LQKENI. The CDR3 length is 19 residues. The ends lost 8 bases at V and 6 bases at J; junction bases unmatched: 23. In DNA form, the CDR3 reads TGTGCCAGCCGCGGACGGTTACCGAGCGGGGGATCCGAGGCCGGGGAGCTGTTTTTT. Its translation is CASRGRLPSGGSEAGELFF.

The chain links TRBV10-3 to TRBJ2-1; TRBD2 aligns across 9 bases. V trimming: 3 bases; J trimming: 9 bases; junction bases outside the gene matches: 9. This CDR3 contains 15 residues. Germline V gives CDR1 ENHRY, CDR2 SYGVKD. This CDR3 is CAISDGAGGPSEQFF. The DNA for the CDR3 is TGTGCCATCAGTGATGGTGCGGGAGGGCCTAGTGAGCAGTTCTTC.

The CDR3 nucleotides read TGTGCCAGCTCACCATTGGAGGGAGTTCTCTCTGGAAACACCATATATTTT. This encodes CASSPLEGVLSGNTIYF. The gene calls are TRBV18 and TRBJ1-3, with D hard to call. The CDR3 runs to 17 residues. The V gene lost 2 bases and the J gene lost 0 bases, with 14 bases spanning the gap. Germline values: CDR1 KGHSH, CDR2 LQKENI. The full variable domain, with the rest looked up from reference TRBV18 and TRBJ1-3, is NAGVMQNPRHLVRRRGQEARLRCSPMKGHSHVYWYRQLPEEGLKFMVYLQKENIIDESGMPKERFSAEFPKEGPSILRIQQVVRGDSAAYFCASSPLEGVLSGNTIYFGEGSWLTVV.